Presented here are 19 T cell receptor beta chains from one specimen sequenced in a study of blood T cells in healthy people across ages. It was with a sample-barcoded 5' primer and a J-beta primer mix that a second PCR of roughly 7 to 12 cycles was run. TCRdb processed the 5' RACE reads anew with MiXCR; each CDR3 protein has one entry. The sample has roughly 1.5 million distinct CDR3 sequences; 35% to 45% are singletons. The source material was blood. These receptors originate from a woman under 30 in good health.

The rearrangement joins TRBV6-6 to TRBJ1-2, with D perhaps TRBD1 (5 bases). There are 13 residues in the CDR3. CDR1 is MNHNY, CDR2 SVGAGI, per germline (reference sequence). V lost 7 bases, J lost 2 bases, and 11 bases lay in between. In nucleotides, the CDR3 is TGTGCCAGCACCGGGGGGGGGAACTATGGCTACACCTTC. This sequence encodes CASTGGGNYGYTF.

The CDR3, as DNA: TGTGCCAGCAGTGAGACCGATAGTTGGGGCTACACCTTC. This sequence encodes CASSETDSWGYTF. The chain links TRBV25-1 to TRBJ1-2; no clear D. Trimming removed 3 bases from V and 8 bases from J, with 13 bases in between. The CDR3 sequence is 13 residues long. Per germline, CDR1 MGHDK and CDR2 SYGVNS.

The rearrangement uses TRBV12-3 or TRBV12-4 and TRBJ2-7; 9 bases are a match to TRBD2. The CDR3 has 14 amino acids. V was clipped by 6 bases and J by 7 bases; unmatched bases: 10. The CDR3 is CASSPSGARNEQYF. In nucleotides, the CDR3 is TGTGCCAGCAGCCCTAGCGGGGCTCGCAATGAGCAGTACTTC.

CDR3 coding DNA: TGCAGTGGGCAGCAGGGACGGGGAGGGGGTGGCTACACCTTC. It is translated as CSGQQGRGGGGYTF. The rearrangement uses TRBV20-1 and TRBJ1-2, with TRBD1 as a possible D gene (6 bases). V was trimmed by 7 bases and J by 7 bases, leaving 22 bases between them. This CDR3 region has 14 residues. CDR1 and CDR2 from the germline V gene are DFQATT and SNEGSKA (reference sequence).

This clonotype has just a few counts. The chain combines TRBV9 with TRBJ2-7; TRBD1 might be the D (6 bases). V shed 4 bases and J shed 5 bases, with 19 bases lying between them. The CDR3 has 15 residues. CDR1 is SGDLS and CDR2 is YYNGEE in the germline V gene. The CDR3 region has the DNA TGTGCCAGCAGCTTACAGGGTAACACGTTCGACGAGCAGTACTTC. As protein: CASSLQGNTFDEQYF.

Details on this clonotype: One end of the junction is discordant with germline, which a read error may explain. This CDR3 is CASSQDFVSDYYDEQFF. CDR3 DNA sequence: TGCGCCAGCAGCCAAGATTTCGTTAGCGATTACTACGATGAGCAGTTCTTC. The chain recombines TRBV4-3 with TRBJ2-1; D might be TRBD2 (5 bases). The CDR3 has 17 amino acids. The germline V gene has CDR1 LGHNA and CDR2 YSLEER.

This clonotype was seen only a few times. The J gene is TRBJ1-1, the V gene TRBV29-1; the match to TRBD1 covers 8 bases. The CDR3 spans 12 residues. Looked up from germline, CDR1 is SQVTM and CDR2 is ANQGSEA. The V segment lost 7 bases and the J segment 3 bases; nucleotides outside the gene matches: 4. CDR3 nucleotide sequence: TGCAGCGCCCGACAGGGGCACACTGAAGCTTTCTTT. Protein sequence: CSARQGHTEAFF.

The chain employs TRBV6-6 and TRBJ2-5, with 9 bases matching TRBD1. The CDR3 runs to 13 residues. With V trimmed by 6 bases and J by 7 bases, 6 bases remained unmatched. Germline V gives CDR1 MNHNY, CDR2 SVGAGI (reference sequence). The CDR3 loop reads CASSRGQGLTQYF. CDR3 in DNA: TGTGCCAGCAGCCGGGGACAGGGTCTGACCCAGTACTTC.

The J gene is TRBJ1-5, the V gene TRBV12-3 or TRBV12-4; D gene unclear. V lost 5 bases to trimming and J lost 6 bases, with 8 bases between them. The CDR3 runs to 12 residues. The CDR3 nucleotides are TGTGCCAGCAGTAAACTAGCTCAGCCCCAGCATTTT. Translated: CASSKLAQPQHF.

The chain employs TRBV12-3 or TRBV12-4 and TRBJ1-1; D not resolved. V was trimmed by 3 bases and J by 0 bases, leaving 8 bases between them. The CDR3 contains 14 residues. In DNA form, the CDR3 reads TGTGCCAGCAGTTTCTACAGCATGAACACTGAAGCTTTCTTT. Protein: CASSFYSMNTEAFF.

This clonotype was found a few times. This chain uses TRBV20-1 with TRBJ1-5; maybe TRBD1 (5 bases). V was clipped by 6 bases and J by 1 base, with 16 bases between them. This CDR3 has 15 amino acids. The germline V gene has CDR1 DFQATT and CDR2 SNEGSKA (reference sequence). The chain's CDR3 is CSAVPPGRSNQPQHF. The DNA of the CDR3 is TGCAGTGCCGTACCGCCGGGACGGAGCAATCAGCCCCAGCATTTT.

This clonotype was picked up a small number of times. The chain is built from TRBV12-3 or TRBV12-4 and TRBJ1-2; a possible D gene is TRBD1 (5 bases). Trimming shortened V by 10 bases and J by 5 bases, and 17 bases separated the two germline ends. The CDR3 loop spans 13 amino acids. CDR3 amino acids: CATMGWGQYGYTF. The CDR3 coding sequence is TGTGCCACCATGGGATGGGGCCAGTATGGCTACACCTTC.

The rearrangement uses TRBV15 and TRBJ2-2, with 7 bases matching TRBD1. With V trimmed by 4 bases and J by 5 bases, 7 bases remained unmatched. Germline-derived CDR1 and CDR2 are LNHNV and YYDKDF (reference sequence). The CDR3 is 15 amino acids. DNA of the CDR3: TGTGCCACCAGCATAAGGGGGCTCGGAACCGGGGAGCTGTTTTTT. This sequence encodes CATSIRGLGTGELFF.

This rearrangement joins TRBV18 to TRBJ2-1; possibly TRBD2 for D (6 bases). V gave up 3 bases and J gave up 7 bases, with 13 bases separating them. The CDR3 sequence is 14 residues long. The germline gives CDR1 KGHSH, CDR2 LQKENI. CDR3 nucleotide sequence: TGTGCCAGCTCACCTTCCACTCGGGGGAATGAGCAGTTCTTC. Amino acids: CASSPSTRGNEQFF.

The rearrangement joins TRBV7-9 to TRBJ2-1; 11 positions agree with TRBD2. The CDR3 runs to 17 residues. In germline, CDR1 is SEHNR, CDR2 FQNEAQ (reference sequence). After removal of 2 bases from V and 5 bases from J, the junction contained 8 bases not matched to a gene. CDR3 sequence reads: CASSLFLAGGPHNEQFF. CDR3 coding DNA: TGTGCCAGCAGCTTATTCCTAGCGGGGGGTCCACACAATGAGCAGTTCTTC.

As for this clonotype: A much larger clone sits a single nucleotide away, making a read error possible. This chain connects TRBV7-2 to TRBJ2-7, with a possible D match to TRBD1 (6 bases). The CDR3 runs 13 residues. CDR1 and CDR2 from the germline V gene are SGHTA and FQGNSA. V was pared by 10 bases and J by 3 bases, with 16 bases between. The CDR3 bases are TGTGCCAATACCACAGGGTCCAACTACGAGCAGTACTTC. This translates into CANTTGSNYEQYF.

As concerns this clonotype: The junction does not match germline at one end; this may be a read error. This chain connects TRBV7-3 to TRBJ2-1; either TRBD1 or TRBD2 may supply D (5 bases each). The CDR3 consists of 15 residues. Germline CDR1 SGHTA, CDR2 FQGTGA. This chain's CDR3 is CASSLAGTSDNEQFF. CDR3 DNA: TGTGCCAGCAGCTTAGCCGGGACCTCCGACAATGAGCAGTTCTTC.

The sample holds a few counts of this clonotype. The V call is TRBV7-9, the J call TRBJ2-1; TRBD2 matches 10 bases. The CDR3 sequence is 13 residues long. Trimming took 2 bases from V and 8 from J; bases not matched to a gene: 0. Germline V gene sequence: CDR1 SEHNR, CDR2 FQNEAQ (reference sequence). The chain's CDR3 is CASSLLAGDEQFF. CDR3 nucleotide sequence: TGTGCCAGCAGCTTACTAGCGGGAGATGAGCAGTTCTTC.

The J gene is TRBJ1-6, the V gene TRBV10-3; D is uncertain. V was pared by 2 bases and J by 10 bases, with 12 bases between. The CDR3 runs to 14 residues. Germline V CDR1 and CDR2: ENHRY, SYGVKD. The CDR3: CAISEAWQASPLHF. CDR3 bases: TGTGCCATCAGTGAGGCGTGGCAAGCCTCACCCCTCCACTTT.